Each of the 2 T cell receptor beta chains below was sequenced from the same sample in a study of T-cell memory formation after mild COVID-19. A single record per CDR3 protein comes from TCRdb applying MiXCR to the 5' RACE reads. The repertoire holds about 140,000 distinct CDR3 sequences, with 13% to 15% as singletons. Sequences were obtained from PBMCs or a T cell subset sorted from them (not recorded which). The source of these receptors is an adult woman who had mild COVID-19 (a few samples of this study predate the infection). Cell type and time point are not known.

This clonotype appeared a few times. The CDR3 spells CATSDLSEENTGELFF. In DNA form, the CDR3 reads TGTGCCACCAGTGATTTGAGTGAGGAAAACACCGGGGAGCTGTTTTTT. V is TRBV24-1 and J is TRBJ2-2; D remains ambiguous. The CDR3 is 16 amino acids. The V gene lost 0 bases and the J gene lost 2 bases, with 9 bases spanning the gap. Per germline, CDR1 KGHDR and CDR2 SFDVKD.

The genes are TRBV7-9 and TRBJ1-1, with TRBD1 as a possible D gene (5 bases). V was shortened by 4 bases and J by 8 bases, with 17 bases between the two germline ends. Germline CDR1 is SEHNR and CDR2 is FQNEAQ (reference sequence). The CDR3 sequence is 14 residues long. CDR3 nucleotide sequence: TGTGCCAGCAGCTCTACCGACAGCAACCTAGAAGCTTTCTTT. Translated, it gives CASSSTDSNLEAFF.